This TCR beta chain originates from a study of post-analysis software for immune sequencing data. In regard to this clonotype: Its antigen is unidentified.

The study, taken as a whole, reports: Four to six TRBV segments (TRBV5-6, TRBV5-1 and TRBV20-1 among them) occurred more frequently in patients than in controls.

Unique molecular identifiers tagged the TCR beta cDNA libraries. TCRdb reprocessed the PCR reads with MiXCR, giving one entry per CDR3 protein. The table includes 740,000 or so distinct CDR3 sequences, roughly 58% detected once. CDR3 size: 15 residues. Per the germline V gene, CDR1 is MNHEY and CDR2 is SVGEGT. V was trimmed by 2 bases and J by 2 bases, leaving 10 bases between them. The chain carries TRBV6-2 or TRBV6-3 and TRBJ2-4; TRBD1 is a possible D gene (5 bases). This TCR was sampled from a girl aged 10 to 17 with multiple sclerosis. Sequenced input: blood. The CDR3 bases are TGTGCCAGCAGTTACCGCCAGGGATCCAAAAACATTCAGTACTTC. Residues: CASSYRQGSKNIQYF.